This is a list of T cell receptor beta chains from one sample in a study of blood T cell repertoires in COVID-19. Clones were sequenced by immunoSEQ multiplex PCR, and TCRdb holds only the in-frame ones, with some missing. The sample contains 90,000 to 120,000 clones, 65% to 80% of which appear only once. Sequenced material: peripheral blood. The receptors stem from a man aged 70-80 years with acute or convalescent COVID-19. The conserved cysteine and the conserved F or W are not part of the CDR3 here.

TRBJ1-4 TRBV2 ASSPGARNEKLF
TRBJ2-7 TRBV7-2 ASSPWTGSAYEQY
TRBJ2-2 TRBV6-1 ASSEASGAGELF
TRBJ2-7 TRBV4-1 ASSGSGTGGDEQY
TRBJ1-6 TRBV1 TSSQDKRTGGKSYNSPLH
TRBJ1-3 TRBV29-1 SVAVSGNTIY
TRBJ1-3 TRBV5-6 ASSLNREGNTIY
TRBJ1-2 TRBV6-5 ASRNEGNYGYT
TRBJ1-5 TRBV6-1 ASSEEGGGH
TRBJ2-2 TRBV7-3 ASRLTSGTGELF
TRBJ1-1 TRBV5-1 ASSLLGPPGQDTEAF
TRBJ2-7 TRBV5-1 ASSLTGQGADEQY
TRBJ2-3 TRBV6-6 ASSVQGTGTDTQY
TRBJ1-1 TRBV29-1 SVGGGALQNTEAF
TRBJ2-7 TRBV5-4 ASSLQGSYEQY
TRBJ1-1 TRBV5-4 ASSLWGLGGEAF
TRBJ1-6 TRBV3-1/TRBV3-2 ASSQRDRDSPLH
TRBJ1-2 TRBV25-1 ASSLLSANYGYT
TRBJ2-7 TRBV9 ASTKGQENSYEQY
TRBJ2-5 TRBV2 ASSEEAGTAETQY
TRBJ1-1 TRBV19 ASSIWGQGHRGAF
TRBJ2-7 TRBV5-8 ASSLTGAISYEQY
TRBJ1-3 TRBV14 ASSQVGLRGSGNTIY
TRBJ2-1 TRBV19 ASSIGSGGLNNEQF
TRBJ2-2 TRBV27 ASSSGQTNTGELF
TRBJ2-3 TRBV2 ASSVVRSTDTQY
TRBJ1-4 TRBV4-2 ASSPTGQGLNEKLF
TRBJ2-7 TRBV4-3 ASSQATGGYYEQY
TRBJ2-2 TRBV7-2 ASSPRSGGAGELF
TRBJ2-7 TRBV7-9 ASSLAGEGEQY
TRBJ2-1 TRBV3-1/TRBV3-2 ASSQDSRLNNEQF
TRBJ2-1 TRBV3-1/TRBV3-2 ASSQNPAGAGNEQF
TRBJ1-5 TRBV7-6 ASSLAPPGGNSNQPQH
TRBJ1-4 TRBV6-5 ASSLSQANEKLF
TRBJ2-7 TRBV10-3 AISDRAGSYEQY
TRBJ1-1 TRBV2 ASSVDRETEAF
TRBJ2-6 TRBV18 ASSPRGSGGGANVLT
TRBJ1-2 TRBV9 ASSVGDSYGYT
TRBJ1-5 TRBV5-8 ASSFRQHSNQPQH
TRBJ1-1 TRBV2 ASRVLLQGEAF
TRBJ2-1 TRBV27 ASSLVASGGADEQF
TRBJ1-2 TRBV20-1 SGGLPGGYT
TRBJ2-3 TRBV7-9 ASRAGTGNTDTQY